This T cell receptor (beta chain) emerged from a study of blood T cell repertoires in COVID-19. Overall study: The analysed material was cDNA or gDNA that came from T cells, B-cell-depleted T cells, or PBMCs.

TCRdb's copy holds only in-frame clones and misses some; the assay was immunoSEQ multiplex PCR. Of about 330,000 clones listed, over 75% were seen once; the top ten hold roughly 4%. J gave up 1 base and V 8 bases, and 8 bases lay outside the gene matches. This CDR3 comprises 15 residues. Germline CDR1 and CDR2: KGHSH and LQKENI. The sequenced sample was peripheral blood. The chain links TRBV18 to TRBJ1-3, with 7 bases matching TRBD1. This sequence was found in a woman in her forties or fifties with active or convalescent COVID-19. The CDR3 loop reads CASTPQGRSGNTIYF. The CDR3 DNA is TGTGCCAGCACCCCACAGGGGCGGTCTGGAAACACCATATATTTT.